This T cell receptor beta chain originates from a study of blood T cell repertoires in COVID-19. As for the study in general: PBMCs, B-cell-depleted T cells, or T cells were the source of the cDNA or gDNA that made up the material.

Germline V gives CDR1 SGDLS, CDR2 YYNGEE. V shed 0 bases and J 3 bases; nucleotides not matched to a gene: 12. This CDR3 is 18 amino acids long. Those enrolled in Seattle joined during active infection and were followed longitudinally afterward. Clones were sequenced by immunoSEQ multiplex PCR, and TCRdb holds only the in-frame ones, with some missing. The profile shows more than 200,000 clones, around nine tenths of them singletons. The clonotype comes from an older woman with COVID-19, enrolled during active disease. The chain combines TRBV9 with TRBJ2-5; 9 bases map to TRBD1. Material: peripheral blood. CDR3 in amino acids: CASSVARGGTGTEETQYF. CDR3 bases: TGTGCCAGCAGCGTAGCCCGAGGAGGGACAGGGACCGAAGAGACCCAGTACTTC.